This paragraph reports one T cell receptor beta chain. The antigen is undetermined. This record belongs to a study of CXCR3-negative and CXCR3-positive naive CD8 T cells. Study-wide findings and caveats: Most assays used freshly isolated PBMCs, as cryopreservation partially reduced CXCR3. Researchers reported similar TRBV-TRBJ usage in naive CXCR3-negative and CXCR3-positive cells, though memory differed.

The authors prepared UMI-labeled TRB cDNA libraries by 5' RACE. TCRdb reworked the 5' RACE reads into one entry per CDR3 protein, no DNA. The sample totals under 9,000 distinct CDR3 sequences. The CDR3 loop spans 15 amino acids. CD45RO-CCR7+CD27+CD95- characterized naive CD8+ T cells. J is TRBJ1-1 and V is TRBV12-3 or TRBV12-4. The receptor comes from a human donor in good health. Some clones in this sample may be carry-over from other donors' samples. Material: naive CXCR3- CD8+ T cells from blood. Subset indicated: CD45RO-CCR7+CD27+CD95- naive CD8+ T cells lacking CXCR3 (TNR3-). CDR3 sequence: CASSSRDSSGTEAFF.